This T cell receptor (beta chain) was profiled in a study of OX40 agonist ivuxolimab in advanced cancers. Across the whole study: Across the patients, intravenous ivuxolimab was delivered every 2 weeks at 0.01 to 10 mg/kg.

Germline CDR1 reads MNHNS; CDR2 reads SASEGT. This CDR3 is 14 amino acids long. Trimming took off 4 bases at V and 4 bases at J, with 11 bases between the two ends. The study's findings and limits: Some nonresponders likewise displayed low normalized T-cell clonal expansion. Researchers report that CD8+ T cells had, on average, more expanded clones than CD4+.

TCRdb's table, derived via immunoSEQ multiplex PCR, lists solely in-frame clones and lacks some. The sample contains 50,000 to 80,000 clones, around 84% of which appear only once. Concerning this clone: Antigen: not known.

This TCR derives from an adult with an advanced solid tumor such as melanoma, head and neck, liver or kidney cancer. J is TRBJ1-5 and V is TRBV6-1, with a tentative D call TRBD1 (5 bases). The sample consisted of CD4+ or CD8+ T cells sorted from blood, taken in a trial of the OX40 agonist ivuxolimab. CDR3 in amino acids: CASSVSGTNQPQHF. The CDR3 DNA sequence: TGTGCCAGCAGTGTATCAGGGACTAATCAGCCCCAGCATTTT.